This passage covers 26 T cell receptor beta chains from one sample sequenced in a study of T cell responses to AZD1222 COVID-19 vaccine. Profiled with immunoSEQ multiplex PCR; TCRdb holds only in-frame clones, not every one. Of over 85,000 clones in the sample, approximately 90% are singletons; the top ten hold 5%. The sequences come from peripheral blood, collected on day 0 of AZD1222 vaccination. The origin of the receptors is an adult in good health.

The chain recombines TRBV5-4 with TRBJ2-1; 9 bases align to TRBD2. CDR3 length: 18 residues. With V trimmed by 1 base and J by 4 bases, 12 bases remained unmatched. The V gene's germline CDR1 is SGHNT and CDR2 YYREEE (reference sequence). The CDR3 nucleotides are TGTGCCAGCAGCTTGAAGGTGGCTAGCGGGGCTGAATACAATGAGCAGTTCTTC. This gives the protein CASSLKVASGAEYNEQFF.

The chain couples TRBV9 to TRBJ2-1, with 9 nucleotides matching TRBD1. J lost 10 bases, V lost 4 bases, and 3 bases had no gene match. Germline CDR1 reads SGDLS; CDR2 reads YYNGEE. The CDR3 contains 12 residues. The CDR3 protein is CASSRGTGEQFF. DNA for the CDR3: TGTGCCAGCAGCCGGGGGACAGGGGAGCAGTTCTTC.

The CDR3 DNA sequence: TGTGCCAGCAGCTTATGGGGGAGCTCGTACAATGAGCAGTTCTTC. Protein: CASSLWGSSYNEQFF. The chain couples TRBV7-3 to TRBJ2-1; D tentatively reads TRBD1 or TRBD2 (5 bases each). This CDR3 has 15 residues. V was clipped by 2 bases and J by 4 bases, with 12 bases between them. Germline V lookup: CDR1 SGHTA, CDR2 FQGTGA.

The rearrangement joins TRBV28 to TRBJ2-7; 11 bases are shared with TRBD2. The germline V gene has CDR1 MDHEN and CDR2 SYDVKM. The CDR3 spans 15 residues. The trim removed 3 bases at V and 3 bases at J, leaving 4 bases unmatched. Here the CDR3 DNA reads TGTGCCAGCAGTTTTACTAGCGGGAGCCGCTACGAGCAGTACTTC. It translates to CASSFTSGSRYEQYF.

The chain uses TRBV28 and TRBJ1-5; TRBD1 matches at 9 bases. The J segment lost 3 bases and the V segment lost 7 bases, leaving 10 bases of the junction unmatched. The V gene's germline CDR1 is MDHEN and CDR2 SYDVKM. CDR3 length: 16 residues. CDR3 protein: CASTNSGTGLNQPQHF. CDR3 nucleotide sequence: TGTGCCAGCACCAACTCCGGGACAGGGCTCAATCAGCCCCAGCATTTT.

This chain connects TRBV14 to TRBJ1-2, with 12 bases fitting TRBD1. The CDR3 contains 17 residues. J gave up 3 bases and V 4 bases, and 9 bases lay outside the gene matches. Germline V CDR1 and CDR2: SGHDN, FVKESK. The CDR3 protein is CASSPRDRGRRDYGYTF. DNA of the CDR3: TGTGCCAGCAGCCCACGGGACAGGGGGCGCAGAGACTATGGCTACACCTTC.

The chain employs TRBV14 and TRBJ2-5; unclear D gene. Trimming left V 4 bases short and J 9 bases short, with 18 bases between. The CDR3 loop spans 14 amino acids. Germline-derived CDR1 and CDR2 are SGHDN and FVKESK. The CDR3 DNA sequence: TGTGCCAGCAGCCCCCTGGCTAGGAACAGAGCCCAGTACTTC. Its protein is CASSPLARNRAQYF. The variable domain in full, completed from reference TRBV14 and TRBJ2-5, reads EAGVTQFPSHSVIEKGQTVTLRCDPISGHDNLYWYRRVMGKEIKFLLHFVKESKQDESGMPNNRFLAERTGGTYSTLKVQPAELEDSGVYFCASSPLARNRAQYFGPGTRLLVL.

This chain uses TRBV9 with TRBJ2-7; TRBD2 might be the D (5 bases). V shed 0 bases and J shed 0 bases, with 10 bases lying between them. CDR1 is SGDLS and CDR2 is YYNGEE in the germline V gene. The CDR3 has 15 amino acids. The CDR3 bases are TGTGCCAGCAGCGTAGTCGGAGCGGACTCCTACGAGCAGTACTTC. This translates into CASSVVGADSYEQYF.

The chain recombines TRBV5-1 with TRBJ2-6, with D possibly being TRBD1 (6 bases). The V and J ends lost 3 bases and 2 bases respectively, with 9 bases between them. CDR1 is SGHRS and CDR2 is YFSETQ in the germline V gene. The CDR3 spans 15 residues. CDR3: CASSSTGTGANVLTF. The CDR3 DNA follows: TGCGCCAGCAGCTCAACAGGGACTGGGGCCAACGTCCTGACTTTC.

The rearrangement uses TRBV9 and TRBJ2-1, with 9 bases identical to TRBD2. Trimming at V came to 1 base and at J to 6 bases, leaving 5 bases not matched to a gene. Germline values: CDR1 SGDLS, CDR2 YYNGEE. This CDR3 region has 15 residues. The CDR3 coding sequence is TGTGCCAGCAGCGTAACGGGCGGGAGGGGCAATGAGCAGTTCTTC. Translation gives CASSVTGGRGNEQFF.

The CDR3 sequence is CASSLVGTREQYF. DNA for the CDR3: TGCGCCAGCAGCTTGGTGGGGACGCGGGAGCAGTACTTC. The chain is built from TRBV5-1 and TRBJ2-7; the D gene could be TRBD1 or TRBD2 (5 bases each). Per the germline V gene, CDR1 is SGHRS and CDR2 is YFSETQ. The V gene lost 0 bases and the J gene lost 7 bases, with 11 bases spanning the gap. The CDR3 is 13 residues long.

V gene TRBV5-4 combines with J gene TRBJ2-7; 10 positions agree with TRBD2. The J segment lost 5 bases and the V segment lost 5 bases, leaving 10 bases of the junction unmatched. Germline CDR1 SGHNT, CDR2 YYREEE (reference sequence). The CDR3 totals 15 residues. CDR3 loop: CASSTGILAGDEQYF. In DNA, the CDR3 is TGTGCCAGCAGTACCGGGATTCTAGCGGGAGACGAGCAGTACTTC.

This sequence joins TRBV6-5 and TRBJ2-7; D is unresolved. The length of the CDR3 is 12 residues. V shed 2 bases and J shed 6 bases, with 8 bases lying between them. Germline V CDR1 and CDR2: MNHEY, SVGAGI. CDR3 residues: CASSYGRGEQYF. CDR3 nucleotide sequence: TGTGCCAGCAGTTACGGTCGAGGCGAGCAGTACTTC.

The chain employs TRBV4-2 and TRBJ2-7; the match to TRBD2 covers 9 bases. The CDR3 has 16 residues. From germline, CDR1 is LGHNA and CDR2 YNFKEQ. Trimming took 1 base from V and 3 from J; bases not matched to a gene: 7. DNA for the CDR3: TGTGCCAGCAGCCAAGGGGGGGTGACTAGCGGCTACGAGCAGTACTTC. Residues: CASSQGGVTSGYEQYF.

J is TRBJ2-7 and V is TRBV2; D uncertain. V lost 4 bases to trimming and J lost 5 bases, with 9 bases between them. The CDR3 is 12 residues long. The germline CDR1 and CDR2 sequences are SNHLY and FYNNEI. CDR3 in DNA: TGTGCCAGCAGTGGGGTGGGGAACGAGCAGTACTTC. Its translation is CASSGVGNEQYF.

Here the CDR3 DNA reads TGTGCCAGTTCAGGACAGCGGCTAGAAGACACTGAAGCTTTCTTT. It codes for CASSGQRLEDTEAFF. This chain connects TRBV19 to TRBJ1-1; tentative D call: TRBD1 (6 bases). The CDR3 is made up of 15 amino acids. Germline lookup yields CDR1 LNHDA and CDR2 SQIVND (reference sequence). V was clipped by 8 bases and J by 3 bases, with 19 bases between them.

The chain combines TRBV14 with TRBJ2-1; no clear D gene. Per the germline V gene, CDR1 is SGHDN and CDR2 is FVKESK. The CDR3 length is 16 residues. V was clipped by 0 bases and J by 9 bases, with 18 bases between them. CDR3 sequence (DNA): TGTGCCAGCAGCCAAGATTCCACTCTTCTGCGTGGTGAGCAGTTCTTC. This gives the protein CASSQDSTLLRGEQFF.

The V gene is TRBV11-1, the J gene TRBJ2-2; 9 bases map to TRBD1. V gave up 5 bases and J gave up 5 bases; unmatched junction bases: 6. Germline V CDR1 and CDR2: SGHAT, FQDESV (reference sequence). This CDR3 has 15 amino acids. The CDR3 protein is CASSAVGTGTGELFF. In DNA form, the CDR3 reads TGTGCCAGCAGCGCAGTAGGGACAGGGACCGGGGAGCTGTTTTTT.

This clone was seen a few times. This CDR3 reads CASSLAATLRLGLEQFF. The CDR3 DNA reads TGTGCCAGCAGCCTCGCGGCGACCCTAAGGTTGGGTCTGGAGCAGTTCTTC. This rearrangement joins TRBV7-8 to TRBJ2-1; D unresolved. V gave up 5 bases and J gave up 10 bases, with 27 bases separating them. The CDR3 is made up of 17 amino acids. CDR1 and CDR2 from the germline V gene are SGHVS and FQNEAQ. The complete variable domain, with remaining parts taken from reference TRBV7-8 and TRBJ2-1, reads GAGVSQSPRYKVAKRGQDVALRCDPISGHVSLFWYQQALGQGPEFLTYFQNEAQLDKSGLPSDRFFAERPEGSVSTLKIQRTQQEDSAVYLCASSLAATLRLGLEQFFGPGTRLTVL.

The chain links TRBV7-3 to TRBJ2-2; 9 nucleotides agree with TRBD1. Losses at the gene ends were 5 bases for V and 7 bases for J; bases not matched to a gene: 8. The CDR3 length is 15 residues. Germline V gene sequence: CDR1 SGHTA, CDR2 FQGTGA. CDR3 region: CASSAGTGIGGELFF. The CDR3 DNA reads TGTGCCAGCAGCGCGGGGACAGGGATCGGCGGGGAGCTGTTTTTT.

CDR3 loop: CASSFWNSGNTIYF. The CDR3 region has the DNA TGTGCCAGCAGCTTTTGGAACTCCGGAAACACCATATATTTT. This chain uses TRBV5-6 with TRBJ1-3; D gene unclear. There are 14 residues in the CDR3. Germline CDR1 and CDR2: SGHDT and YYEEEE. V was clipped by 2 bases and J by 4 bases, with 10 bases between them.

This clone was picked up a small number of times. The chain links TRBV4-1 to TRBJ1-2; D uncertain. With 2 bases removed from V and 7 bases from J, the gap between germline ends came to 14 bases. CDR3 length: 14 residues. Germline V lookup: CDR1 MGHRA, CDR2 YSYEKL. The chain's CDR3 is CASSQRDFSSGYTF. DNA of the CDR3: TGCGCCAGCAGCCAAAGGGATTTCTCTAGTGGCTACACCTTC.

The chain recombines TRBV5-5 with TRBJ2-1; tentative D call: TRBD1 (6 bases). With 2 bases removed from V and 5 bases from J, the gap between germline ends came to 11 bases. The CDR3 length is 14 residues. Germline CDR1 SGHKS, CDR2 YYEKEE (reference sequence). The CDR3 sequence: CASSLQGFDNEQFF. Here the CDR3 DNA reads TGTGCCAGCAGCTTACAGGGTTTCGACAATGAGCAGTTCTTC.

This clone was counted a single time. The rearrangement uses TRBV28 and TRBJ2-6; 9 nucleotides agree with TRBD1. The ends lost 10 bases at V and 2 bases at J; junction bases unmatched: 12. Germline CDR1 is MDHEN and CDR2 is SYDVKM. CDR3 length: 17 amino acids. CDR3 in DNA: TGTGCCACCAGAGGCCTCGGGACAGGGACTGGGGCCAACGTCCTGACTTTC. Encoded protein: CATRGLGTGTGANVLTF.

In regard to this clone: This same CDR3 is encoded by further DNA sequences in the sample. The J gene is TRBJ2-5, the V gene TRBV24-1, with TRBD1 matching 9 bases. V shed 4 bases and J 5 bases; nucleotides not matched to a gene: 7. This CDR3 is 15 amino acids long. Germline-derived CDR1 and CDR2 are KGHDR and SFDVKD. The CDR3 protein is CATSDPGQGVETQYF. The CDR3 DNA follows: TGTGCCACCAGTGACCCGGGACAGGGAGTGGAGACCCAGTACTTC.

The chain links TRBV2 to TRBJ2-5, with D possibly being TRBD2 (6 bases). The CDR3 has 12 residues. The germline V gene encodes CDR1 SNHLY and CDR2 FYNNEI. Trimming removed 4 bases at V and 4 bases at J, with 7 bases between. The CDR3 protein is CASSGRGETQYF. In DNA, the CDR3 is TGTGCCAGCAGTGGGCGGGGAGAGACCCAGTACTTC.